This T cell receptor beta chain was retrieved from a study of CXCR3-negative and CXCR3-positive naive CD8 T cells. Study in general: Roughly 130 million TRB reads were obtained in total, which works out to about 1.5 +/- 0.3 million per library.

All TRB cDNA libraries came from 5' RACE performed with UMI labels. Using the 5' RACE reads, TCRdb records one entry per CDR3 protein without DNA. The table lists about 43,000 distinct CDR3 sequences. Germline loops: CDR1 MGHDK, CDR2 SYGVNS. The CDR3 spans 13 residues. The clonotype comes from a human donor in good health. Some clones in this sample may be carry-over from other donors' samples. Sequencing used memory CD8+ T cells from blood. The chain has TRBV25-1 and TRBJ1-2; the TCRdb call, TRBD1, lacks DNA for checking. The CDR3 sequence is CASSDRTGFGYTF.